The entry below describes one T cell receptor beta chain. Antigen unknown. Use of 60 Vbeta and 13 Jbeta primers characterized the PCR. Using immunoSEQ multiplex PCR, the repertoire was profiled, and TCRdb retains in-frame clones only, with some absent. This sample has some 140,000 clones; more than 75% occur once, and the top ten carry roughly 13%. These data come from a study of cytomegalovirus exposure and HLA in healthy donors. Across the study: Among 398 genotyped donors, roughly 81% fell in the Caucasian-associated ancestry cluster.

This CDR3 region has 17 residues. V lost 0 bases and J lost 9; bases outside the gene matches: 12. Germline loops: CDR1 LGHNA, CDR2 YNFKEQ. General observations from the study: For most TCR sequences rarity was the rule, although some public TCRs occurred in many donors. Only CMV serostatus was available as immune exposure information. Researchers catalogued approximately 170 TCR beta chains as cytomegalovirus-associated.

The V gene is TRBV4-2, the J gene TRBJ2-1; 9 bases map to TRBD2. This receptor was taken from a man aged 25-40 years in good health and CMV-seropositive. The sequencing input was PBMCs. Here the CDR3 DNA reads TGTGCCAGCAGCCAAGATATGGCGGGAGGGTTAAGTGGTGAGCAGTTCTTC. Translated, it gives CASSQDMAGGLSGEQFF.